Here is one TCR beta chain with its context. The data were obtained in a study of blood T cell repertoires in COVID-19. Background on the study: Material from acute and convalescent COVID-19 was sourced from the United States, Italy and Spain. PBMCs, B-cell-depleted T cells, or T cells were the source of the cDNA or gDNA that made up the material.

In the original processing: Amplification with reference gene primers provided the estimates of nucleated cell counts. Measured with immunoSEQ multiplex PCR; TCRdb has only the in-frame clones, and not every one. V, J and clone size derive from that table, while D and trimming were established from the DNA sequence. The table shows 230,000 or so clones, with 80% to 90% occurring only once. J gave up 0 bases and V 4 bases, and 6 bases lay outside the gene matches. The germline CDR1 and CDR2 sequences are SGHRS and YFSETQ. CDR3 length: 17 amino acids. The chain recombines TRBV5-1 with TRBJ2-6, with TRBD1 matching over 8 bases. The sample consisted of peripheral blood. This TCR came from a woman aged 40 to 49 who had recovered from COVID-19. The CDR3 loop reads CASSHGTGNSGANVLTF. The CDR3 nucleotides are TGCGCCAGCAGCCACGGGACAGGCAACTCTGGGGCCAACGTCCTGACTTTC. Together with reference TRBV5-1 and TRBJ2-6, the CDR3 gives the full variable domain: KAGVTQTPRYLIKTRGQQVTLSCSPISGHRSVSWYQQTPGQGLQFLFEYFSETQRNKGNFPGRFSGRQFSNSRSEMNVSTLELGDSALYLCASSHGTGNSGANVLTFGAGSRLTVL.